A selection of T cell receptor beta chains follows, all from one sample in a study of blood T cell repertoires in COVID-19. The table came from immunoSEQ multiplex PCR; TCRdb's copy has only in-frame clones and leaves some out. The sample includes about 280,000 clones, approximately 91% of them seen just once. The sequencing sample was made of peripheral blood. The receptors originated from a woman in her thirties or forties who had recovered from COVID-19. CDR3s include the opening cysteine and the closing phenylalanine or tryptophan. A D gene is named only where the DNA matches it firmly. Clone size is stated in some rows and not others, as once, few, many or a class when expanded.

V gene: TRBV2
D gene: TRBD2
clone size: NA
J gene: TRBJ2-1
CDR3 DNA: TGTGCCAGCAGTGAACGGGGGGGAGGGCACAATGAGCAGTTCTTC
CDR3 protein: CASSERGGGHNEQFF

V gene: TRBV11-3
D gene: NA
clone size: NA
J gene: TRBJ2-7
CDR3 DNA: TGTGCCACCGCCCCGGGGTCCGTCTCCTACGAGCAGTACTTC
CDR3 protein: CATAPGSVSYEQYF

V gene: TRBV28
D gene: TRBD2
clone size: NA
J gene: TRBJ2-7
CDR3 DNA: TGTGCCAGCAAATCCCAGGGAGCGGGAGAGTCCTACGAGCAGTACTTC
CDR3 protein: CASKSQGAGESYEQYF

V gene: TRBV5-4
D gene: TRBD2
clone size: few
J gene: TRBJ2-1
CDR3 DNA: TGTGCCATAACCATAGCGGGGAGCTCCTACAATGAGCAGTTCTTC
CDR3 protein: CAITIAGSSYNEQFF

V gene: TRBV3-1/TRBV3-2
D gene: TRBD2
clone size: once
J gene: TRBJ2-7
CDR3 DNA: TGTGCCAGCAGCCCCCCTAGCGGGAGTATTTGGGAGCAGTACTTC
CDR3 protein: CASSPPSGSIWEQYF

V gene: TRBV2
D gene: NA
clone size: NA
J gene: TRBJ1-3
CDR3 DNA: TGTGCCAGCAGTGTAAGGGGGTCCTTGGGAAACACCATATATTTT
CDR3 protein: CASSVRGSLGNTIYF

V gene: TRBV6-1
D gene: TRBD1
clone size: NA
J gene: TRBJ2-7
CDR3 DNA: TGTGCCAGCAGTGACACGATTTCTCGCTCCGACAGGGGGTACGAGCAGTACTTC
CDR3 protein: CASSDTISRSDRGYEQYF

V gene: TRBV18
D gene: NA
clone size: NA
J gene: TRBJ2-3
CDR3 DNA: TGTGCCAGCTCACTATTCACAGATACGCAGTATTTT
CDR3 protein: CASSLFTDTQYF

V gene: TRBV9
D gene: TRBD2
clone size: NA
J gene: TRBJ2-7
CDR3 DNA: TGTGCCAGCAGCGGTGGACTAGCGGGAGTCGAGCAGTACTTC
CDR3 protein: CASSGGLAGVEQYF

V gene: TRBV11-2
D gene: NA
clone size: NA
J gene: TRBJ2-7
CDR3 DNA: TGTGCCAGCAGCTTGGCCTCTGGCCGCTACGAGCAGTACTTC
CDR3 protein: CASSLASGRYEQYF

V gene: TRBV7-9
D gene: NA
clone size: NA
J gene: TRBJ1-2
CDR3 DNA: TGTGCCAGCAGCCCCATCGGACAGCACTATGGCTACACCTTC
CDR3 protein: CASSPIGQHYGYTF

V gene: TRBV6-1
D gene: TRBD2
clone size: once
J gene: TRBJ2-7
CDR3 DNA: TGTGCCAGCAGTGAAGCGCTAGGGGGTCTAGCGGGAGAGTTCCCCGAGCAGTACTTC
CDR3 protein: CASSEALGGLAGEFPEQYF

V gene: TRBV2
D gene: TRBD1
clone size: NA
J gene: TRBJ1-2
CDR3 DNA: TGTGCCAGCAGCCACGATAAGACAGGGGTTGGCTACACCTTC
CDR3 protein: CASSHDKTGVGYTF

V gene: TRBV5-4
D gene: NA
clone size: NA
J gene: TRBJ2-1
CDR3 DNA: TGTGCCAGCAGCCGGGGGACAGACTACAATGAGCAGTTCTTC
CDR3 protein: CASSRGTDYNEQFF

V gene: TRBV12-3/TRBV12-4
D gene: NA
clone size: NA
J gene: TRBJ1-1
CDR3 DNA: TGTGCCAGCAGTTTAGGGCCTGAAGCTTTCTTT
CDR3 protein: CASSLGPEAFF

V gene: TRBV7-9
D gene: TRBD2
clone size: NA
J gene: TRBJ2-5
CDR3 DNA: TGTGCCAGCAGCTCCCTCATTGGACTAGCGGGAGGAGGGGAGACCCAGTACTTC
CDR3 protein: CASSSLIGLAGGGETQYF

V gene: TRBV28
D gene: NA
clone size: NA
J gene: TRBJ2-3
CDR3 DNA: TGTGCCAGCAGTTATCCTCTCCCAGATACGCAGTATTTT
CDR3 protein: CASSYPLPDTQYF

V gene: TRBV19
D gene: TRBD1
clone size: few
J gene: TRBJ1-5
CDR3 DNA: TGTGCCAGTAGTCCGGGACAGGGGTTTAATAGCAATCAGCCCCAGCATTTT
CDR3 protein: CASSPGQGFNSNQPQHF

V gene: TRBV6-2/TRBV6-3
D gene: NA
clone size: NA
J gene: TRBJ2-7
CDR3 DNA: TGTGCCAGCAGTTATAGTAGCGGAAGTGAGCAGTACTTC
CDR3 protein: CASSYSSGSEQYF

V gene: TRBV7-8
D gene: NA
clone size: NA
J gene: TRBJ1-2
CDR3 DNA: TGTGCCAGCAGCTTAGAGGTCAGGGCTCCCTATGGCTACACCTTC
CDR3 protein: CASSLEVRAPYGYTF

V gene: TRBV11-2
D gene: TRBD2
clone size: NA
J gene: TRBJ2-5
CDR3 DNA: TGTGCCAGCAGCACACTTAGCGGGAGGGCCATAGAGACCCAGTACTTC
CDR3 protein: CASSTLSGRAIETQYF

V gene: TRBV7-3
D gene: TRBD2
clone size: NA
J gene: TRBJ2-1
CDR3 DNA: TGTGCCAGCAGCACAGGGACTAGCGGGGGTGTCTACAATGAGCAGTTCTTC
CDR3 protein: CASSTGTSGGVYNEQFF

V gene: TRBV27
D gene: NA
clone size: NA
J gene: TRBJ2-7
CDR3 DNA: TGTGCCAGCAGTTTATCCTCCGGCGAGCAGTACTTC
CDR3 protein: CASSLSSGEQYF

V gene: TRBV5-6
D gene: NA
clone size: NA
J gene: TRBJ1-4
CDR3 DNA: TGTGCCAGCAGCTTCCTTAAAATTAATGAAAAACTGTTTTTT
CDR3 protein: CASSFLKINEKLFF

V gene: TRBV29-1
D gene: NA
clone size: NA
J gene: TRBJ2-2
CDR3 DNA: TGCAGCGTGGGGGGATCGAACACCGGGGAGCTGTTTTTT
CDR3 protein: CSVGGSNTGELFF

V gene: TRBV19
D gene: NA
clone size: NA
J gene: TRBJ2-1
CDR3 DNA: TGTGCCAGTAGTATGTGGGAGAATCCCAATGAGCAGTTCTTC
CDR3 protein: CASSMWENPNEQFF

V gene: TRBV5-1
D gene: NA
clone size: NA
J gene: TRBJ2-7
CDR3 DNA: TGCGCCAGCAGCTCGGACAGTACATCCTACGAGCAGTACTTC
CDR3 protein: CASSSDSTSYEQYF

V gene: TRBV4-1
D gene: TRBD2
clone size: NA
J gene: TRBJ2-1
CDR3 DNA: TGCGCCAGCAGCCAAGTACTAGCGGGGGGGAGTTACAATGAGCAGTTCTTC
CDR3 protein: CASSQVLAGGSYNEQFF

V gene: TRBV5-6
D gene: NA
clone size: NA
J gene: TRBJ1-2
CDR3 DNA: TGTGCCAGCAGCGAGAGGGGGAAAACGTCGAACTATGGCTACACCTTC
CDR3 protein: CASSERGKTSNYGYTF

V gene: TRBV12-5
D gene: TRBD1
clone size: NA
J gene: TRBJ1-1
CDR3 DNA: TGTGCTAGTGGTTTGGTACGCGGGACAGGGGACCTGAACACTGAAGCTTTCTTT
CDR3 protein: CASGLVRGTGDLNTEAFF

V gene: TRBV13
D gene: NA
clone size: NA
J gene: TRBJ2-1
CDR3 DNA: TGTGCCAGCAGCGCGCCACTAGGCAATGAGCAGTTCTTC
CDR3 protein: CASSAPLGNEQFF